This TCR beta chain was identified during a study of OX40 agonist ivuxolimab in advanced cancers. The wider study: With a range of roughly 20 to 90, age averaged roughly 60 years, and 65% to 85% were male. Findings and limits, study-wide: Fewer expanded clones were found on average in CD4+ than in CD8+ T cells.

Generated by immunoSEQ multiplex PCR, the TCRdb table keeps only in-frame clones and is missing some. The sample lists around 62,000 clones, 84% occurring once. From germline, CDR1 is SNHLY and CDR2 FYNNEI. This CDR3 contains 15 residues. The V gene lost 9 bases and the J gene lost 4 bases, with 21 bases spanning the gap. With respect to this clone: Its specificity is unknown.

The clonotype originates from an adult with an advanced solid tumor such as melanoma, head and neck, liver or kidney cancer. The sequences come from CD4+ or CD8+ T cells sorted from blood, collected in a trial of the OX40 agonist ivuxolimab. The J gene is TRBJ1-1, the V gene TRBV2; no definite D call. Written as DNA, the CDR3 is TGTGCCAGTATTGGGGAGGGCGTTCGGGTCACTGAAGCTTTCTTT. Residues: CASIGEGVRVTEAFF.